This is a list of T cell receptor beta chains from one sample in a study of response to subunit inactivated influenza vaccine. TCRdb analysed the RT-PCR reads with MiXCR anew, one entry per CDR3 protein. The sample consists of over 800,000 distinct CDR3 sequences, 21% of them appearing once. The starting material was PBMCs from blood, obtained roughly 5 days after vaccination. These TCRs come from a man aged 50-60 years who received an inactivated influenza vaccine. Each CDR3 is given with its conserved first and last residue. Fields, in order: J gene, clone size, V gene, D gene, CDR3 DNA, CDR3 protein. The D gene is left open where the match is weak. Part of the rows lack a size; the others show once, few, many or a class for expanded clones.

TRBJ1-2	.	TRBV12-3/TRBV12-4	.	TGTGCCAGCAGCCCAGGACAAACTAGTGGCTACACCTTC	CASSPGQTSGYTF
TRBJ1-1	.	TRBV6-5	.	TGTGCCAGCAGCTACCCAGGATTACAGGGAATTGGATTCTTT	CASSYPGLQGIGFF
TRBJ1-6	few	TRBV12-3/TRBV12-4	TRBD1	TGTGCCAGCACCCCCCAGGGGGGGGGACGATCACCCCTCCACTTT	CASTPQGGGRSPLHF
TRBJ1-6	many	TRBV7-2	.	TGTGCCAGCAGCTCCTTGACCAGACCTAATTCACCCCTCCACTTT	CASSSLTRPNSPLHF
TRBJ2-6	many	TRBV4-2	.	TGTGCCAGCAGCCAAAGGGAACTAGCAGACGCTGGGGCCAACGTCCTGACTTTC	CASSQRELADAGANVLTF
TRBJ1-2	.	TRBV5-1	.	TGCGCCAGCAGCTTACAGGACAAGGTTCGCTATGGCTACACCTTC	CASSLQDKVRYGYTF
TRBJ2-1	.	TRBV20-1	TRBD1	TGCAGTGCTCCCGGGACAGGGCACGACAATGAGCAGTTCTTC	CSAPGTGHDNEQFF
TRBJ2-1	.	TRBV20-1	.	TGCAGTGCTAAGTTTGTACAGGGTGTCCCTCAGGGTGGGTGGAATGAGCAGTTCTTC	CSAKFVQGVPQGGWNEQFF
TRBJ2-1	.	TRBV6-1	.	TGTGCCAGCAGTGCCGGCAGTAACTCCTACAATGAGCAGTTCTTC	CASSAGSNSYNEQFF
TRBJ2-5	.	TRBV19	TRBD1	TGTGCCAGTGGACCGGGACAGGGAGGGACCCAGTACTTC	CASGPGQGGTQYF
TRBJ2-7	few	TRBV20-1	TRBD2	TGCAGTGCTAGGTCGTCGGGGGGGATCTACGAGCAGTACTTC	CSARSSGGIYEQYF
TRBJ1-1	few	TRBV29-1	.	TGCAGCGCTGGAGAAGCTTTCTTT	CSAGEAFF
TRBJ2-7	.	TRBV4-1	.	TGCGCCAGCAGCCAAGGTAGCGGCAGACGCTCCTACGAGCAGTACTTC	CASSQGSGRRSYEQYF
TRBJ2-1	.	TRBV3-1	.	TGTGCCACCGGGGTACCCAATGAGCAGTTCTTC	CATGVPNEQFF
TRBJ2-2	many	TRBV3-1	TRBD1	TGTGCCAGCAGTCCAGGGACAGTTAACACCGGGGAGCTGTTTTTT	CASSPGTVNTGELFF
TRBJ2-2	.	TRBV28	TRBD2	TGTGCCAGCAGTTTATTGGGACTAGAGACTGGCGGGGAGCTGTTTTTT	CASSLLGLETGGELFF
TRBJ2-5	many	TRBV18	.	TGTGCCAGCAGTCCTCTGGAGACCCAGTACTTC	CASSPLETQYF
TRBJ2-1	few	TRBV15	TRBD2	TGTGCCACCAGCGATAGGACTAGCGGGAGATACAATGAGCAGTTCTTC	CATSDRTSGRYNEQFF
TRBJ2-1	many	TRBV7-8	.	TGTGCCAGCAGCTTTTCCGGGAATGAGCAGTTCTTC	CASSFSGNEQFF
TRBJ1-2	few	TRBV12-3/TRBV12-4	.	TGTGCCAGCAGTTTGAAGGGGAATGGCTACACCTTC	CASSLKGNGYTF
TRBJ2-1	.	TRBV20-1	TRBD1	TGCAGTGCTAGTGACCGGGACAGGGCAAACAATGAGCAGTTCTTC	CSASDRDRANNEQFF
TRBJ2-7	few	TRBV10-3	.	TGTGCCATCAGGGAGGACGTAAACTCCTACGAGCAGTACTTC	CAIREDVNSYEQYF
TRBJ2-7	.	TRBV2	.	TGTGCCAGCAGTGACCCATATGATAGCGAACTTTCCTACGAGCAGTACTTC	CASSDPYDSELSYEQYF
TRBJ2-3	once	TRBV5-1	.	TGCGCCAGCAGCTTGGCCGTGGGACGGACTACAGATACGCAGTATTTT	CASSLAVGRTTDTQYF